This T cell receptor beta chain was documented in a study of post-analysis software for immune sequencing data (dated by TCRdb to between 2014 and 2017). In the study overall: Relapsing-remitting, secondary progressive and progressive-relapsing multiple sclerosis were recorded as disease courses, and subtype annotation was lacking for some patients. The multiple sclerosis patient repertoires were compared with more than 9 previously published healthy control repertoires from donors aged 6 to 25 years. A subset of samples was prepared in parallel using single-end sample barcoding, then pooled and co-amplified after Illumina adapter ligation.

Including the terminal cysteine and phenylalanine, the CDR3 comprises 14 residues. Only the CDR3 region is kept as DNA, spanning 42 bases read in frame from base 1. From the germline V gene, CDR1 is MNHEY and CDR2 is SVGAGI. The V end loses 0 bases and the J end loses 5 bases, and a stretch of 10 bases separates them. The sample holds many counts of this clonotype. There is no known antigen for this receptor. Qualities for individual bases were not recorded, and no much larger clone is one base off. To demonstrate the VDJtools post-analysis software, TCR beta repertoires were profiled from the peripheral blood of more than 10 young patients with multiple sclerosis. The multiple sclerosis patients were children and adolescents ranging in age from roughly 6 to 16 years. Study-level results and caveats: Strong co-clustering of samples prepared in the same batch was shown by direct clustering with F measure, prompting a batch-effect correction. The control group was slightly older than the multiple sclerosis patient group. Multiple sclerosis patients had significantly lower normalized Chao1 diversity than controls, a result that suggests substantial peripheral T-cell clonal expansion. Patients showed significantly higher frequencies than controls for roughly five TRBV segments, among them TRBV5-6, TRBV5-1 and TRBV20-1.

Libraries were made using PCR. Sequencing relied on an Illumina HiSeq 2500. Unique molecular identifiers were incorporated into TCR beta cDNA libraries to reduce PCR and sequencing biases. Per 1 to 10 million input T cells, roughly 0.5 million cDNA molecules were obtained, such that each molecule approximated one T cell. The patient libraries were prepared and sequenced with the same protocol used for the earlier healthy control dataset. Within a given batch, samples were prepared together, multiplexed and sequenced on the same HiSeq lane. The authors' pipeline ran thus. Raw barcoded reads were processed with MIGEC, and single-read molecular identifier groups were discarded before consensus assembly and CDR3 extraction. Clonotype tables were post-analysed with VDJtools, and diversity was normalized by down-sampling all datasets to the smallest sample size. In repertoire overlap clustering, CDR3 amino acid sequences, but not nucleotide sequences, were matched to correct batch-related cross-sample contamination. TCRdb itself trimmed the public reads at Q25 with fastp, ran MiXCR and retained productive beta chains. Rows with one shared CDR3 protein collapse into an entry with the most common genes and DNA. The V and J calls were determined by TCRdb, not by the authors. This sample has hundreds of thousands of distinct CDR3 sequences in its table, and about 27% of those were observed once. The top ten constitute more than 0.55% of the sample.

The receptor comes from a girl between 5 and 17 years old with multiple sclerosis. The chain links TRBV6-5 with TRBJ1-1, with the D gene call left open. The sample taken for sequencing was blood. The CDR3 in this case is CASSYSTGRTEAFF. The nucleotides are TGTGCCAGCAGTTACTCGACCGGGCGAACTGAAGCTTTCTTT.